This section outlines one T cell receptor beta chain sequence together with its context. Its antigen is unknown. V trimming: 2 bases; J trimming: 8 bases; junction bases outside the gene matches: 11. CDR1 and CDR2 from the germline V gene are SGHNT and YYREEE (reference sequence). This CDR3 has 16 residues. CD45RO-negative cells were positively selected for CCR7, leaving out terminally differentiated effector memory CD45RA+ cells. This entry belongs to a study of shared clonotypes between healthy human individuals. Findings of the study overall: Rarefaction showed that sequencing of sorted subsets was incomplete (despite large depth).

Using immunoSEQ multiplex PCR, the repertoire was profiled, and TCRdb retains in-frame clones only, with some absent. The sample records about 2 million clones, 85% to 95% being singletons. This chain joins TRBV5-4 and TRBJ2-1; the match to TRBD1 covers 9 bases. This receptor was obtained from a man younger than 35 in good health. The sequenced material came from naive CD8+ T cells sorted from blood. This chain's CDR3 is CASSFSGTGLRDEQFF. In nucleotides, the CDR3 is TGTGCCAGCAGCTTTTCCGGGACAGGGTTACGGGATGAGCAGTTCTTC.